This is a list of T cell receptor beta chains from one sample in a study of T-cell reconstitution after alpha-beta-depleted transplantation in children. TCRdb reprocessed the PCR reads with MiXCR, giving one entry per CDR3 protein. The sample lists 500,000 to 600,000 distinct CDR3 sequences, roughly a quarter occurring once. Here the sequenced sample was PBMCs, taken before TCRalphabeta/CD19-depleted stem cell transplant. The receptors come from a boy under two years old with Wiskott-Aldrich syndrome, due to receive a stem cell transplant. CDR3s include the opening cysteine and the closing phenylalanine or tryptophan. The order of the fields is V gene, D gene, clone size, J gene, CDR3 length, CDR3 DNA, CDR3 protein. A D gene is named only where the DNA matches it firmly. Not all rows give a size; the values are once, few, many and, for expanded clones, a class.

>TRBV6-5|-|few|TRBJ2-7|14
TGTGCCAGCAGTTACTCGATAACGCCCTACGAGCAGTACTTC
CASSYSITPYEQYF
>TRBV4-2|-|few|TRBJ1-5|13
TGTGCCAGCAGCCAAGGAGACAATCAGCCCCAGCATTTT
CASSQGDNQPQHF
>TRBV11-2|-|-|TRBJ1-3|16
TGTGCCAGCAGCCGTCTTCGGGACAACTCTGGAAACACCATATATTTT
CASSRLRDNSGNTIYF
>TRBV20-1|-|-|TRBJ2-4|15
TGCAGTGCGGGACAAGGACTAGGAGTAAAAAACATTCAGTACTTC
CSAGQGLGVKNIQYF
>TRBV5-6|-|-|TRBJ1-1|12
TGTGCCAGCAGCTTAAAAGGGGTTGAAGCTTTCTTT
CASSLKGVEAFF
>TRBV9|TRBD2|few|TRBJ2-1|13
TGTGCCAGCAGCGCAACTAGCGGGCAGGAACAGTTCTTC
CASSATSGQEQFF
>TRBV5-1|-|many|TRBJ2-2|15
TGCGCCAGCAGCTTGAGGCTAGCGAACACCGGGGAGCTGTTTTTT
CASSLRLANTGELFF
>TRBV15|-|-|TRBJ2-3|14
TGTGCCACCAGCAAATCAGGGAGCACAGATACGCAGTATTTT
CATSKSGSTDTQYF
>TRBV13|-|-|TRBJ1-6|13
TGTGCCAGCAGCTTAGGCCTGGATTCACCCCTCCACTTT
CASSLGLDSPLHF
>TRBV20-1|-|few|TRBJ2-1|15
TGCAGTGCTTCCGCTACCGGGGGATCCTACAATGAGCAGTTCTTC
CSASATGGSYNEQFF
>TRBV5-1|TRBD1|once|TRBJ2-3|14
TGCGCCAGCAGTTCGAGAGGGGGCGCAGATACGCCGTATTTT
CASSSRGGADTPYF
>TRBV10-3|TRBD2|few|TRBJ2-5|14
TGTGCCATCAGTGGACTAGCAGGAAAGGAGACCCAGTACTTC
CAISGLAGKETQYF
>TRBV7-9|-|-|TRBJ1-4|14
TGTGCCAGCAGCTTACACGAAACTAATGAAAAACTGTTTTTT
CASSLHETNEKLFF
>TRBV4-1|-|-|TRBJ2-1|15
TGCGCCAGCAGCCAAGAGGGCTTAGCCTCCAATGAGCAGTTCTTC
CASSQEGLASNEQFF
>TRBV7-3|TRBD1|-|TRBJ1-5|13
TGTGCCAGCAGCTATGGACAGGGTCAGCCCCAGCATTTT
CASSYGQGQPQHF
>TRBV27|TRBD2|-|TRBJ2-3|17
TGTGCCAGCTTCCCCGGCGGACTAGCGGGAGTTACAGATACGCAGTATTTT
CASFPGGLAGVTDTQYF
>TRBV25-1|-|-|TRBJ2-3|15
TGTGCCAGCAGTAGGGGGGACGTACCGTCAGATACGCAGTATTTT
CASSRGDVPSDTQYF
>TRBV5-8|TRBD1|-|TRBJ2-5|15
TGTGCCAGCAGCGACGGACAGGGAGGTGGGGAGACCCAGTACTTC
CASSDGQGGGETQYF
>TRBV3-1|-|-|TRBJ2-2|15
TGTGCCAGCAGCCAATTACGCCCAAACACCGGGGAGCTGTTTTTT
CASSQLRPNTGELFF
>TRBV20-1|-|-|TRBJ2-5|10
TGCAGTGCCCGGTGGTGGACACAGTACTTC
CSARWWTQYF
>TRBV15|-|few|TRBJ2-3|13
TGTGCCACCAGCAGAGACGGCACAGATACGCAGTATTTT
CATSRDGTDTQYF
>TRBV20-1|-|-|TRBJ1-6|17
TGCAGTGCTAGAGATACGGCGGGGAGCTCCTATAATTCACCCCTCCACTTT
CSARDTAGSSYNSPLHF
>TRBV2|TRBD1|-|TRBJ2-6|16
TGTGCCAGCGATGGAAGGGGGCTGACTGGGGCCAACGTCCTGACTTTC
CASDGRGLTGANVLTF
>TRBV12-3/TRBV12-4|-|-|TRBJ2-1|15
TGTGCCAGCAGTTTAGAAGGACTTACCTACAATGAGCAGTTCTTC
CASSLEGLTYNEQFF
>TRBV12-3/TRBV12-4|TRBD2|-|TRBJ2-7|14
TGTGCCAGCAGCCAGTTAACTAGCGGTTACGAGCAGTACTTC
CASSQLTSGYEQYF
>TRBV6-5|-|few|TRBJ2-2|14
TGTGCCAGCAGCCCGGGACGGTCCACCGGGGAGCTGTTTTTT
CASSPGRSTGELFF